This entry is about one TCR beta chain. These data belong to a study of blood T cell repertoires in COVID-19. Germline V gives CDR1 MNHEY, CDR2 SVGAGI. CDR3 size: 15 residues. V gave up 5 bases and J gave up 0 bases; unmatched junction bases: 2. Authors' processing steps: Using reference gene primer amplification, nucleated cell counts were estimated. This table comes from immunoSEQ multiplex PCR, and its TCRdb copy is limited to in-frame clones, with some not included. V, J and clone size are those of that table, while D and trimming were read from the DNA. The top ten clones hold 4.2% of a sample with 200,000 to 300,000 clones, around 84% of them seen once.

The TCR was taken from a man aged 60 to 69 with acute or convalescent COVID-19. The rearrangement links TRBV6-5 to TRBJ1-3; TRBD1 matches 9 bases. The sample comprised peripheral blood. This chain's CDR3 is CASSPGQGSGNTIYF. In DNA, the CDR3 is TGTGCCAGCAGTCCGGGACAGGGCTCTGGAAACACCATATATTTT.